A single count supports the clone carrying this TCR beta chain. Its antigen is unidentified. The data were obtained in a study of shared clonotypes between healthy human individuals. The data were produced by immunoSEQ multiplex PCR, yet TCRdb's version contains in-frame clones alone and is incomplete. This repertoire shows about 510,000 clones, 90% to 96% found once; its top ten account for less than 0.06%. Points from the study as a whole: Sequencing depth was predicted to influence how clonotypes are shared among donors.

The CDR3 has 13 amino acids. From germline, CDR1 is SQVTM and CDR2 ANQGSEA. J lost 6 bases, V lost 6 bases, and 6 bases had no gene match. This chain uses TRBV29-1 with TRBJ2-7; 12 bases agree with TRBD2. The sequencing sample was made of naive CD4+ T cells sorted from blood. Stated subset: CD45RA+ positively selected. The TCR comes from a woman in her thirties in good health. The CDR3, as DNA: TGCAGCGTGAGACTAGCGGGAGCGGTCGAGCAGTACTTC. The encoded protein is CSVRLAGAVEQYF.